One sample yielded the 21 T cell receptor gamma chains listed below, sequenced in a study of Vδ1+ human thymocytes. These receptors have no known antigen. The template was reverse-transcribed extracted RNA. CDR3 amplicons came from multiplex PCR with pooled V-gene forward and constant-region reverse primers. TCRdb reprocessed the multiplex PCR reads through CATT. The sample has approximately 20,000 gamma-chain clones; roughly 13% are singletons. The study's findings and limits: In the thymus, TRG and TRD repertoires looked highly polyclonal with Gaussian CDR3 lengths.

Sequenced: Vdelta1+ gamma-delta thymocytes from the thymus. The subset: FACS-sorted CD3+ TCRalphabeta- TCRVdelta1+ TCRVdelta2- thymocytes. These receptors all come from a child in the first two years of life who had congenital heart surgery.

This clone was seen a few times. The chain couples TRGV4 to TRGJ1 or TRGJ2. The trim removed 9 bases at V and 3 bases at J, leaving 8 bases unmatched. CDR1 is EGSTGY, CDR2 YDSYTSSV, per germline. The CDR3 has 12 amino acids. Here the CDR3 DNA reads TGTGCCACCGCCGTGCCTTATTATAAGAAACTCTTT. This encodes CATAVPYYKKLF.

This clone was observed a handful of times. Different DNA sequences within this sample yield the same CDR3. This sequence joins TRGV5 and TRGJP2. This CDR3 is built from 16 residues. Germline loops: CDR1 VINAFY, CDR2 YDVSNSKD. V was pared by 0 bases and J by 2 bases, with 6 bases of the junction left unmatched. The CDR3 DNA reads as TGTGCCACCTGGGACAGGCTAGTGAGTAGTGATTGGATCAAGACGTTT. It is translated as CATWDRLVSSDWIKTF.

Comments on this clone: The same CDR3 is also encoded by other DNA sequences in this sample. The V and J genes are TRGV4 and TRGJ1 or TRGJ2. Trimming took 6 bases from V and 1 from J; bases not matched to a gene: 3. The CDR3 consists of 12 residues. Germline values: CDR1 EGSTGY, CDR2 YDSYTSSV. CDR3 residues: CATWPNYYKKLF. For the CDR3, the DNA is TGTGCCACCTGGCCTAATTATTATAAGAAACTCTTT.

This clone appeared a few times. Other DNA sequences from this sample encode an identical CDR3 as well. The chain employs TRGV4 and TRGJ1 or TRGJ2. Germline trimming cut 0 bases from V and 4 bases from J; bases unmatched to any gene: 6. Germline V gives CDR1 EGSTGY, CDR2 YDSYTSSV. The CDR3 runs 14 residues. The DNA for the CDR3 is TGTGCCACCTGGGATGGGCCATGGTATTATAAGAAACTCTTT. Its protein product is CATWDGPWYYKKLF.

The genes are TRGV5 and TRGJP1. The CDR3 has 17 amino acids. The J segment lost 0 bases and the V segment lost 3 bases, leaving 10 bases of the junction unmatched. Germline V gene lookup returns CDR1 VINAFY and CDR2 YDVSNSKD. CDR3 residues: CATWDATSDTTGWFKIF. For the CDR3, the DNA is TGTGCCACCTGGGACGCCACTTCGGATACCACTGGTTGGTTCAAGATATTT.

The V gene is TRGV4, the J gene TRGJ1 or TRGJ2. After removal of 4 bases from V and 7 bases from J, the junction contained 13 bases not matched to a gene. The CDR3 consists of 14 residues. CDR1 is EGSTGY and CDR2 is YDSYTSSV in the germline V gene. The CDR3 DNA reads as TGTGCCACCTGGGAGTCCCAGTCATGGTATAAGAAACTCTTT. Translating it yields CATWESQSWYKKLF.

The J gene is TRGJ1 or TRGJ2, the V gene TRGV4. Trimming took 6 bases from V and 0 from J; bases not matched to a gene: 17. The CDR3 consists of 17 residues. Germline CDR1 and CDR2: EGSTGY and YDSYTSSV. The DNA for the CDR3 is TGTGCCACCTGGAACTCTGATTTTGTGTCGAATTATTATAAGAAACTCTTT. Translated, it gives CATWNSDFVSNYYKKLF.

This clone was counted only a few times. The junction and the germline gene differ at one end; a read error may be behind it. This chain links TRGV8 with TRGJP2. Germline CDR1 is VENAVY and CDR2 is YDSYNSRV. The CDR3 contains 14 residues. In DNA form, the CDR3 reads TGTGCCGCCTGGGCCGAAAGTAGTGATTGGATCAAGACGTTT. Translating it yields CAAWAESSDWIKTF.

This clone is medium-sized by share. V usage is TRGV9 and J usage is TRGJ1 or TRGJ2. Germline CDR1 is GITISATS and CDR2 is ISYDGTV (reference sequence). The CDR3 has 12 amino acids. J was trimmed by 12 bases and V by 1 base; bases with no gene match: 9. CDR3 DNA: TGTGCCTTGTGGGAGGTCCGGTCGGTGAAACTCTTT. This encodes CALWEVRSVKLF.

In the case of this clone: The sample contains more than one DNA sequence encoding this CDR3. The chain combines TRGV9 with TRGJ1 or TRGJ2. The CDR3 length is 13 residues. In germline, CDR1 is GITISATS, CDR2 ISYDGTV (reference sequence). V dropped 3 bases and J dropped 2; count of bases not matched to a gene: 4. CDR3 loop: CALWELYYYKKLF. CDR3 in DNA: TGTGCCTTGTGGGAGCTCTATTATTATAAGAAACTCTTT.

This clone was counted a few times. The rearrangement links TRGV2 to TRGJ1 or TRGJ2. Per germline, CDR1 EGSNGY and CDR2 YDSYNSKV. The CDR3 contains 13 residues. The V and J ends lost 3 bases and 5 bases, in that order; junction bases with no gene match: 7. The DNA for the CDR3 is TGTGCCACCTGGGACTTCTGGGATTATAAGAAACTCTTT. The encoded protein is CATWDFWDYKKLF.

This clone was detected a few times. The genes are TRGV4 and TRGJ1 or TRGJ2. Germline-derived CDR1 and CDR2 are EGSTGY and YDSYTSSV. V shed 4 bases and J 2 bases; nucleotides not matched to a gene: 8. This CDR3 is 14 amino acids long. In DNA form, the CDR3 reads TGTGCCACCTGGGAAAGTAGGGATTATTATAAGAAACTCTTT. This encodes CATWESRDYYKKLF.

The sample holds a few counts of this clone. The chain links TRGV9 to TRGJ1 or TRGJ2. The V and J ends lost 0 bases and 7 bases, in that order; junction bases with no gene match: 6. CDR3 length: 13 residues. The germline V gene encodes CDR1 GITISATS and CDR2 ISYDGTV (reference sequence). CDR3: CALWEVRWYKKLF. The CDR3 region has the DNA TGTGCCTTGTGGGAGGTGCGTTGGTATAAGAAACTCTTT.

A remark on this clone: A read error may explain this, as a much larger clone is one base away. The J gene is TRGJ1 or TRGJ2, the V gene TRGV4. The V segment lost 6 bases and the J segment 6 bases; nucleotides outside the gene matches: 5. Germline loops: CDR1 EGSTGY, CDR2 YDSYTSSV. The CDR3 is 11 residues long. For the CDR3, the DNA is TGTGCCACCTGGAACGGTTATAAGAAACTCTTT. Protein sequence: CATWNGYKKLF.

The chain carries TRGV9 and TRGJ1 or TRGJ2. Germline lookup yields CDR1 GITISATS and CDR2 ISYDGTV (reference sequence). The length of the CDR3 is 14 residues. J lost 1 base, V lost 2 bases, and 5 bases had no gene match. The CDR3: CALWEADNYYKKLF. The CDR3 DNA is TGTGCCTTGTGGGAGGCGGATAATTATTATAAGAAACTCTTT.

This clone was picked up a small number of times. The sample has other DNA sequences that encode this CDR3 too. V usage is TRGV5 and J usage is TRGJP2. The V gene's germline CDR1 is VINAFY and CDR2 YDVSNSKD. The CDR3 is made up of 16 amino acids. J was trimmed by 0 bases and V by 0 bases; bases with no gene match: 4. In DNA, the CDR3 is TGTGCCACCTGGGACAGGCCGGATAGTAGTGATTGGATCAAGACGTTT. Its protein product is CATWDRPDSSDWIKTF.

This clone was observed a handful of times. This chain connects TRGV5 to TRGJ1 or TRGJ2. With 2 bases clipped from V and 9 bases from J, the junction kept 7 bases outside the gene matches. CDR1 VINAFY and CDR2 YDVSNSKD come from the germline V gene. The CDR3 has 12 amino acids. The CDR3 sequence is CATWDTWGKKLF. Written as DNA, the CDR3 is TGTGCCACCTGGGACACCTGGGGTAAGAAACTCTTT.

This clone was picked up a small number of times. Relative to the germline gene, one junction end is altered; a read error may explain this. The V call is TRGV9, the J call TRGJ1 or TRGJ2. The CDR3 covers 11 residues. Germline CDR1 is GITISATS and CDR2 is ISYDGTV (reference sequence). The CDR3 spells CALWAVGEKLF. As DNA, the CDR3 is TGTGCCTTGTGGGCGGTGGGGGAGAAACTCTTT.

This clone was seen a handful of times. The genes are TRGV8 and TRGJP2. CDR3 length: 15 residues. Germline loops: CDR1 VENAVY, CDR2 YDSYNSRV. The V and J ends lost 5 bases and 5 bases, in that order; junction bases with no gene match: 11. CDR3 sequence reads: CATWGIIHSDWIKTF. The CDR3 DNA follows: TGTGCCACCTGGGGCATCATACACAGTGATTGGATCAAGACGTTT.

This clone was found a few times. The V gene is TRGV5, the J gene TRGJ1 or TRGJ2. V lost 3 bases and J lost 0; bases outside the gene matches: 5. The CDR3 contains 14 residues. Germline values: CDR1 VINAFY, CDR2 YDVSNSKD. This chain's CDR3 is CATWDGLNYYKKLF. CDR3 sequence (DNA): TGTGCCACCTGGGACGGTCTGAATTATTATAAGAAACTCTTT.

The chain has TRGV3 and TRGJ1 or TRGJ2. This CDR3 region has 13 residues. J gave up 7 bases and V 4 bases, and 10 bases lay outside the gene matches. CDR1 and CDR2 (germline): VTNTFY, YDVSTARD (reference sequence). CDR3 protein: CATWDRRRYKKLF. CDR3 coding DNA: TGTGCCACCTGGGATAGGCGGAGGTATAAGAAACTCTTT.